This passage covers 23 T cell receptor beta chains from one sample sequenced in a study of T cell changes during pregnancy in multiple sclerosis. The table came from immunoSEQ multiplex PCR; TCRdb's copy has only in-frame clones and leaves some out. The data hold tens of thousands of clones, with about 92% observed a single time. Sequencing was performed on peripheral blood. The receptors shown here come from a female donor with multiple sclerosis, enrolled in a pregnancy study.

The genes are TRBV6-5 and TRBJ2-1; 9 positions match TRBD2. Trimming took 8 bases from V and 8 from J; bases not matched to a gene: 13. CDR3 length equals 15 residues. Germline CDR1 and CDR2: MNHEY and SVGAGI. The CDR3 reads CASSRGTSGFDEQFF. In nucleotides, the CDR3 is TGTGCCAGCTCCCGAGGTACTAGCGGGTTCGATGAGCAGTTCTTC.

The CDR3, as DNA: TGTGCCAGCAGCTTAGAGACAGGGCTCTATGGCTACACCTTC. This translates into CASSLETGLYGYTF. The chain is built from TRBV7-2 and TRBJ1-2, with 7 bases lining up with TRBD1. Germline lookup yields CDR1 SGHTA and CDR2 FQGNSA. Trimming cost V 1 base and J 4 bases; bases outside gene matches: 3. The length of the CDR3 is 14 residues.

This chain links TRBV30 with TRBJ1-2; TRBD1 matches 7 bases. In germline, CDR1 is GTSNPN, CDR2 SVGIG (reference sequence). The ends lost 6 bases at V and 3 bases at J; junction bases unmatched: 10. This CDR3 has 14 residues. CDR3 coding DNA: TGTGCCTGTCCCCCCACAGGGGCCCACTATGGCTACACCTTC. It is translated as CACPPTGAHYGYTF.

The V gene is TRBV6-7, the J gene TRBJ1-3, with D possibly TRBD1 on 5 matching bases. TRBV6-7 is classed as an ORF, of uncertain function. Trimming left V 0 bases short and J 4 bases short, with 16 bases between. This CDR3 is 17 amino acids long. In DNA, the CDR3 is TGTGCCAGCAGTTACTCGTCGGGACCGCATACAGGAAACACCATATATTTT. Encoded protein: CASSYSSGPHTGNTIYF.

The V gene is TRBV19, the J gene TRBJ2-3; possibly TRBD2 for D (5 bases). The germline V gene has CDR1 LNHDA and CDR2 SQIVND (reference sequence). V lost 1 base and J 3 bases, leaving 11 bases between the germline ends. The CDR3 consists of 15 residues. CDR3 in DNA: TGTGCCAGTAGTATAGCAGGAGGAGCAACAGATACGCAGTATTTT. This gives the protein CASSIAGGATDTQYF.

The chain has TRBV9 and TRBJ2-1; 9 bases align to TRBD2. Germline CDR1 reads SGDLS; CDR2 reads YYNGEE. V trimming: 0 bases; J trimming: 7 bases; junction bases outside the gene matches: 14. The CDR3 length is 18 residues. CDR3 DNA: TGTGCCAGCAGCGTAGGGCTAGCCTTAGCGGGAGATTCTAATGAGCAGTTCTTC. It is translated as CASSVGLALAGDSNEQFF. The full variable domain, with the rest looked up from reference TRBV9 and TRBJ2-1, is DSGVTQTPKHLITATGQRVTLRCSPRSGDLSVYWYQQSLDQGLQFLIQYYNGEERAKGNILERFSAQQFPDLHSELNLSSLELGDSALYFCASSVGLALAGDSNEQFFGPGTRLTVL.

The table lists this clone with a count of one. The chain couples TRBV19 to TRBJ1-5; 9 bases map to TRBD1. V trimming: 5 bases; J trimming: 3 bases; junction bases outside the gene matches: 5. This CDR3 region has 15 residues. Germline V gives CDR1 LNHDA, CDR2 SQIVND (reference sequence). DNA for the CDR3: TGTGCCAGTAGTCCATGGACAGGGGACAATCAGCCCCAGCATTTT. This translates into CASSPWTGDNQPQHF.

This clone was seen a handful of times. The CDR3 spells CASSLDTGLIEQYF. Written as DNA, the CDR3 is TGCGCCAGCAGCTTGGATACAGGGTTGATCGAGCAGTACTTC. This chain links TRBV5-1 with TRBJ2-7; TRBD1 is a possible D gene (6 bases). The CDR3 covers 14 residues. V lost 0 bases and J 6 bases, leaving 13 bases between the germline ends. CDR1 is SGHRS, CDR2 YFSETQ, per germline.

The rearrangement uses TRBV28 and TRBJ1-5; a weak D match, TRBD1 (5 bases). This CDR3 contains 16 residues. Trimming removed 6 bases at V and 2 bases at J, with 17 bases between. From germline, CDR1 is MDHEN and CDR2 SYDVKM. As DNA, the CDR3 is TGTGCCAGCAGCTGGAACTCAGGGAGAGGCAATCAGCCCCAGCATTTT. Translation: CASSWNSGRGNQPQHF.

The rearrangement links TRBV30 to TRBJ2-6; no firm D call. The CDR3 covers 14 residues. V was cut by 2 bases and J by 5 bases, with 10 bases left in between. Germline CDR1 and CDR2: GTSNPN and SVGIG (reference sequence). CDR3 in DNA: TGTGCCTGGAGTCTGTACTCGAGGGCCAACGTCCTGACTTTC. Translating gives CAWSLYSRANVLTF.

The chain uses TRBV27 and TRBJ2-1; 8 nucleotides line up with TRBD2. The CDR3 covers 16 residues. J was trimmed by 7 bases and V by 2 bases; bases with no gene match: 10. The germline CDR1 and CDR2 sequences are MNHEY and SMNVEV (reference sequence). CDR3 DNA: TGTGCCAGCAGTTTACTTCCAGCGGGAGTGTCAAATGAGCAGTTCTTC. It codes for CASSLLPAGVSNEQFF.

Only one count was recorded for this clone. V is TRBV5-4 and J is TRBJ1-2; TRBD1 aligns across 9 bases. This CDR3 is 14 amino acids long. J was trimmed by 8 bases and V by 3 bases; bases with no gene match: 8. CDR1 is SGHNT and CDR2 is YYREEE in the germline V gene (reference sequence). This chain's CDR3 is CASSSRTGVEGYTF. CDR3 coding DNA: TGTGCCAGCAGCTCCCGGACAGGGGTTGAGGGCTACACCTTC.

The rearrangement uses TRBV4-1 and TRBJ2-1; 14 nucleotides align to TRBD2. Germline CDR1 is MGHRA and CDR2 is YSYEKL. The junction had 12 bases not matched to a gene; V was cut back by 0 bases and J by 5 bases. The CDR3 sequence is 20 residues long. The CDR3 is CASSQEGTSGREDSHNEQFF. CDR3 sequence (DNA): TGCGCCAGCAGCCAAGAGGGGACTAGCGGGAGAGAAGATTCCCACAATGAGCAGTTCTTC.

The chain is built from TRBV14 and TRBJ2-1; possibly TRBD2 for D (6 bases). This CDR3 region has 13 residues. Trimming took 4 bases from V and 4 from J, leaving 8 bases between them. Germline CDR1 reads SGHDN; CDR2 reads FVKESK. This CDR3 reads CASSPGLYNEQFF. In DNA, the CDR3 is TGTGCCAGCAGCCCGGGACTGTACAATGAGCAGTTCTTC.

The V call is TRBV4-1, the J call TRBJ2-1; D perhaps matches TRBD2 (6 bases). CDR1 and CDR2 from the germline V gene are MGHRA and YSYEKL. V shed 3 bases and J shed 1 base, with 10 bases lying between them. This CDR3 contains 15 residues. Here the CDR3 reads CASSQYSGSYNEQFF. In nucleotides, the CDR3 is TGCGCCAGCAGCCAGTATAGCGGTTCCTACAATGAGCAGTTCTTC.

The chain carries TRBV28 and TRBJ1-1, with D tentatively TRBD1 (6 bases). CDR1 is MDHEN and CDR2 is SYDVKM in the germline V gene. CDR3 length: 21 residues. Trimming stripped 4 bases from V and 1 base from J, with 31 bases between. This chain's CDR3 is CASSSPAPQSGTTKGNTEAFF. The DNA of the CDR3 is TGTGCCAGCAGTTCTCCCGCGCCACAATCCGGGACAACAAAGGGGAACACTGAAGCTTTCTTT. The full variable domain, in which reference TRBV28 and TRBJ1-1 provide the parts outside the CDR3, is DVKVTQSSRYLVKRTGEKVFLECVQDMDHENMFWYRQDPGLGLRLIYFSYDVKMKEKGDIPEGYSVSREKKERFSLILESASTNQTSMYLCASSSPAPQSGTTKGNTEAFFGQGTRLTVV.

This CDR3 reads CASSQANPAGPLYEQYF. CDR3 nucleotide sequence: TGCGCCAGCAGTCAAGCCAACCCCGCAGGGCCCCTCTACGAGCAGTACTTC. V is TRBV23-1 and J is TRBJ2-7; the D gene is possibly TRBD1 (5 bases). TRBV23-1 is filed as an ORF, its function uncertain. The CDR3 has 17 residues. Trimming cost V 2 bases and J 3 bases, with 20 bases left between them.

CDR3 protein: CSVGQGEGYEQYF. In DNA form, the CDR3 reads TGCAGCGTTGGACAGGGAGAGGGCTACGAGCAGTACTTC. The chain carries TRBV29-1 and TRBJ2-7; 7 bases agree with TRBD1. Germline V gene data show CDR1 as SQVTM and CDR2 as ANQGSEA. With V trimmed by 4 bases and J by 3 bases, 6 bases remained unmatched. The CDR3 is 13 residues long.

The chain recombines TRBV30 with TRBJ2-2, with 12 bases fitting TRBD2. The V and J ends lost 1 base and 8 bases, in that order; junction bases with no gene match: 14. CDR3 length: 18 amino acids. The germline gives CDR1 GTSNPN, CDR2 SVGIG (reference sequence). CDR3 DNA: TGTGCCTGGAGTGCAGCAGGGTCTAGCGGGAGGGCCCGGGGGGAGCTGTTTTTT. Translation gives CAWSAAGSSGRARGELFF.

The V call is TRBV28, the J call TRBJ2-1, with TRBD2 matching over 8 bases. V was pared by 5 bases and J by 2 bases, with 14 bases of the junction left unmatched. Germline loops: CDR1 MDHEN, CDR2 SYDVKM. There are 18 residues in the CDR3. DNA of the CDR3: TGTGCCAGCAGTCTGGACGCTATAGGAGCGGGAGCCTACAATGAGCAGTTCTTC. Translation gives CASSLDAIGAGAYNEQFF.

The chain combines TRBV11-2 with TRBJ1-2; D remains unclear. Germline CDR1 and CDR2: SGHAT and FQNNGV. Trimming removed 0 bases from V and 4 bases from J, with 6 bases in between. The CDR3 is 13 amino acids. Here the CDR3 reads CASSLDGVYGYTF. CDR3 DNA: TGTGCCAGCAGCTTAGATGGTGTCTATGGCTACACCTTC.

The chain is built from TRBV5-1 and TRBJ2-1, with 11 bases identical to TRBD2. Trimming took 2 bases from V and 0 from J; bases not matched to a gene: 10. Germline loops: CDR1 SGHRS, CDR2 YFSETQ. The CDR3 has 19 amino acids. CDR3 DNA: TGCGCCAGCAGCTTTCCTAGCGGGAGGCTGGAGAGCTCCTACAATGAGCAGTTCTTC. This gives the protein CASSFPSGRLESSYNEQFF.

This sequence joins TRBV5-1 and TRBJ2-1, with TRBD2 identical over 11 bases. Losses at the gene ends were 0 bases for V and 7 bases for J; bases not matched to a gene: 6. Germline CDR1 is SGHRS and CDR2 is YFSETQ. The CDR3 runs to 16 residues. The CDR3 coding sequence is TGCGCCAGCAGCTTGGGGGTAGCGGGAGGGCCGAATGAGCAGTTCTTC. This codes for CASSLGVAGGPNEQFF.